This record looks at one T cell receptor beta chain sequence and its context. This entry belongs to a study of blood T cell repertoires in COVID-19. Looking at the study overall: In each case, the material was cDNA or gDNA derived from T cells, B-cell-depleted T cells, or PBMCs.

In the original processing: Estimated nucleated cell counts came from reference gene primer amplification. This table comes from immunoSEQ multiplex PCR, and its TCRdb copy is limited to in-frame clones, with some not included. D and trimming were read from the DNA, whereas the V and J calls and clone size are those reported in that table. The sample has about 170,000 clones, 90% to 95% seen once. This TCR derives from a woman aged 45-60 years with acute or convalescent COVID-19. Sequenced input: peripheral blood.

The CDR3 DNA reads TGTGCCTGGAGTGTAGCGGGGGGTAATTCACCCCTCCACTTT. It is translated as CAWSVAGGNSPLHF. This rearrangement joins TRBV30 to TRBJ1-6, with D possibly matching TRBD1 (5 bases). Germline V gene data show CDR1 as GTSNPN and CDR2 as SVGIG (reference sequence). There are 14 residues in the CDR3. Trimming pared 0 bases from V and 6 bases from J, leaving 9 bases between. The variable domain in full, completed from reference TRBV30 and TRBJ1-6, reads SQTIHQWPATLVQPVGSPLSLECTVEGTSNPNLYWYRQAAGRGLQLLFYSVGIGQISSEVPQNLSASRPQDRQFILSSKKLLLSDSGFYLCAWSVAGGNSPLHFGNGTRLTVT.